A selection of T cell receptor beta chains follows, all from one sample in a study of identifying expanded T cells in peripheral blood. Method: immunoSEQ multiplex PCR; TCRdb's copy keeps in-frame clones and lacks some. The sample lists 70,000 to 100,000 clones, 88% occurring once. Sequencing used blood. Receptor source: a person aged 18 to 75 in good health. CDR3s include the opening cysteine and the closing phenylalanine or tryptophan. A D gene is named only where the DNA matches it firmly. Clone size is not always given. Where it is, it says once, few, many or a class for expanded clones.

j_call,v_call,d_call,clone_size,cdr3_length,cdr3_nt,cdr3_aa
TRBJ2-2,TRBV7-2,.,.,15,TGTGCCAGCAGCTTTCGAAAATCCGCGACCGGGGAGCTGTTTTTT,CASSFRKSATGELFF
TRBJ1-4,TRBV29-1,TRBD1,.,12,TGCAGCGTTGGCAGGGGGCGTGAAAAACTGTTTTTT,CSVGRGREKLFF
TRBJ2-2,TRBV4-3,TRBD1,.,18,TGCGCCAGCAGCCAGAGGGCCCGGACAGGGATGAACACCGGGGAGCTGTTTTTT,CASSQRARTGMNTGELFF
TRBJ1-2,TRBV4-3,.,.,15,TGCGCCAGCAGCCAAGATGCTGATAAGAACTATGGCTACACCTTC,CASSQDADKNYGYTF
TRBJ2-7,TRBV5-5,.,.,14,TGTGCCAGCAGCTTTATACGGGTGACCTACGAGCAGTACTTC,CASSFIRVTYEQYF
TRBJ1-6,TRBV28,TRBD1,.,14,TGTGCCAGCAGTTCGGGGGACAGGGATTCACCCCTCCACTTT,CASSSGDRDSPLHF
TRBJ2-3,TRBV5-6,.,.,16,TGTGCCAGCAGCACCGGGACGGCAGCTAGCACAGATACGCAGTATTTT,CASSTGTAASTDTQYF
TRBJ1-5,TRBV30,.,.,13,TGTGCCTGGAGTCCCGGGACTCATCAGCCCCAGCATTTT,CAWSPGTHQPQHF
TRBJ1-2,TRBV18,.,.,14,TGTGCCAGCTCACAACAGGGTTTTGACTATGGCTACACCTTC,CASSQQGFDYGYTF
TRBJ1-4,TRBV25-1,.,.,13,TGTGCCAGCAACATCGCGACTAATGAAAAACTGTTTTTT,CASNIATNEKLFF
TRBJ2-7,TRBV6-5,TRBD1,.,13,TGTGCCAGCAGTTCGAGGACAGGGAAAGAACAGTACTTC,CASSSRTGKEQYF
TRBJ2-7,TRBV10-3,.,.,13,TGTGCCATCAGTGGGTCAGCGGAGAACGAGCAGTACTTC,CAISGSAENEQYF
TRBJ1-2,TRBV10-3,TRBD1,.,17,TGTGCCATCAGTGAAGGGACAGGGCGCTCCCTCCTAAGGGGCTACACCTTC,CAISEGTGRSLLRGYTF
TRBJ2-6,TRBV11-2,TRBD2,.,18,TGTGCCAGCAGCCCCAGGACTAGCGGGGACTCTGGGGCCAACGTCCTGACTTTC,CASSPRTSGDSGANVLTF
TRBJ2-1,TRBV7-2,TRBD1,.,15,TGTGCCAGCCGGCGACAGGGGGCGGCCTACAATGAGCAGTTCTTC,CASRRQGAAYNEQFF
TRBJ2-5,TRBV7-2,TRBD2,.,16,TGTGCCAGCAGCCCCCCGGGACTAGCGGGGGAGGAGACCCAGTACTTC,CASSPPGLAGEETQYF
TRBJ2-7,TRBV5-1,.,.,15,TGCGCCAGCAGCCCGGAAGGGGGTGAGGACTACGAGCAGTACTTC,CASSPEGGEDYEQYF
TRBJ1-5,TRBV10-2,.,few,14,TGCGCCAGCAGTGAGGGGAGTAGCAATCAGCCCCAGCATTTT,CASSEGSSNQPQHF
TRBJ2-3,TRBV7-2,.,.,13,TGTGCCAGCAGCTTTTATAGGCCAGATACGCAGTATTTT,CASSFYRPDTQYF
TRBJ2-1,TRBV4-3,.,.,16,TGCGCCAGCAGCCAAGGTAGGGGACTGGCCGACAATGAGCAGTTCTTC,CASSQGRGLADNEQFF
TRBJ2-3,TRBV4-2,TRBD1,.,14,TGTGCCAGCAGCCGCGACAGGGCGGAAGATACGCAGTATTTT,CASSRDRAEDTQYF
TRBJ2-5,TRBV7-6,.,.,15,TGTGCCAGCAGCTTAGCAGGCAGTGTACAAGAGACCCAGTACTTC,CASSLAGSVQETQYF
TRBJ2-7,TRBV29-1,.,.,15,TGCAGCGTTGAGGGGTTGGGTCGGCGCCCCTACGAGCAGTACTTC,CSVEGLGRRPYEQYF
TRBJ1-1,TRBV5-4,TRBD1,.,14,TGTGCCAGCAGGACGGGACAGGGGGAGACTGAAGCTTTCTTT,CASRTGQGETEAFF
TRBJ2-7,TRBV7-9,.,.,17,TGTGCCAGCAGCTTGGGGGAGACGGGACCGACTCTCTACGAGCAGTACTTC,CASSLGETGPTLYEQYF
TRBJ1-2,TRBV5-4,.,few,15,TGTGCCAGCAGCTTGGGGGGAGGACAGCACTATGGCTACACCTTC,CASSLGGGQHYGYTF
TRBJ2-3,TRBV6-4,TRBD1,.,15,TGTGCCAGCAGTGCCAGGGGGCAGAGCACAGATACGCAGTATTTT,CASSARGQSTDTQYF
TRBJ2-7,TRBV29-1,TRBD2,once,15,TGCAGCGTCGGCCCGGGGGGGCTGGGAACCTACGAGCAGTACTTC,CSVGPGGLGTYEQYF
TRBJ2-1,TRBV15,.,.,12,TGTGCCACCAGCGACCTTTTACTTCTTCAGTTCTTC,CATSDLLLLQFF